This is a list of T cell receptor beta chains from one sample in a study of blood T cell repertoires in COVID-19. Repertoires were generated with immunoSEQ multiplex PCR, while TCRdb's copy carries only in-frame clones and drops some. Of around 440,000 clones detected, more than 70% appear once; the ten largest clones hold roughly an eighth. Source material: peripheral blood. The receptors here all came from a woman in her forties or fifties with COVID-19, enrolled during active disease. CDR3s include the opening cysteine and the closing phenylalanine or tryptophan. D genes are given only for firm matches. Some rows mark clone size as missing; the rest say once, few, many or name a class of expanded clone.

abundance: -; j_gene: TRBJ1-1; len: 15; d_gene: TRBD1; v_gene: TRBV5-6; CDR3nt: TGTGCCAGCAGCGCACGACAGGGCGAGGGCTCTGAAGCTTTCTTT; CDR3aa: CASSARQGEGSEAFF
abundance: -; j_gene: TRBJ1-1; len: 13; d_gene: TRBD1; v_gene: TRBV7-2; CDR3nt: TGTGCCAGCGCAGCTCGACAGGGCACTGAAGCTTTCTTT; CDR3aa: CASAARQGTEAFF
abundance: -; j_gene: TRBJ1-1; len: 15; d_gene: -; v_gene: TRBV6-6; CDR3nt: TGTGCCAGCAGGGGGACGCAGGGGATGAACACTGAAGCTTTCTTT; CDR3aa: CASRGTQGMNTEAFF
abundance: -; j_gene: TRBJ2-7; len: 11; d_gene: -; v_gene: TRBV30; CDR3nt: TGTGCCTGGAGTCGCGAGGCAGAGCAGTACTTC; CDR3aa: CAWSREAEQYF
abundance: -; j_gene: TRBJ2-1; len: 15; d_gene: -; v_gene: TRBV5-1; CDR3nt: TGCGCCAGCAGCTTGGATCTCCTAGCTCGGGGTGAGCAGTTCTTC; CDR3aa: CASSLDLLARGEQFF
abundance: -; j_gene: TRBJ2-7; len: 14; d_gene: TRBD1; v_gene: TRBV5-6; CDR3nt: TGTGCCAGCACACAAGGGACAGGGACCTACGAGCAGTACTTC; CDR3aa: CASTQGTGTYEQYF
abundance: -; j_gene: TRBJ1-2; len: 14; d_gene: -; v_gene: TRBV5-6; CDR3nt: TGTGCCAGCAGCTTGGCACGGGGAGGGGATGGCTACACCTTC; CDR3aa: CASSLARGGDGYTF
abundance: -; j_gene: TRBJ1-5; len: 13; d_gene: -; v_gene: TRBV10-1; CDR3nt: TGCGCCAGCAGTGAATTAAGGGGTCAGCCCCAGCATTTT; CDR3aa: CASSELRGQPQHF
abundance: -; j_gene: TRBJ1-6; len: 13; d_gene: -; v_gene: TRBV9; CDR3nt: TGTGCCAGCAGCTATACAGAGAATTCACCCCTCCACTTT; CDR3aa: CASSYTENSPLHF
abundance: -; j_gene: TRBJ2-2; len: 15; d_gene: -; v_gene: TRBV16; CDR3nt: TGTGCCAGCAGCCAATCCAGGGGTGACACCGGGGAGCTGTTTTTT; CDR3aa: CASSQSRGDTGELFF
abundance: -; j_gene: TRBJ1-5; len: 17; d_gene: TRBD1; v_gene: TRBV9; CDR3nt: TGTTTCCCCAATTCCGGGACAGGGGGAGATAGCAATCAGCCCCAGCATTTT; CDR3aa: CFPNSGTGGDSNQPQHF
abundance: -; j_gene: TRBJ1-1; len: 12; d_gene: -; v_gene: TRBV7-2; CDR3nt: TGTGCCAGCGACACCTCGAACACTGAAGCTTTCTTT; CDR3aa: CASDTSNTEAFF
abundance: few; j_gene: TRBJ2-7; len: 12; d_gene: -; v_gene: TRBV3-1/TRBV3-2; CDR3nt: TGTGCCAGCAGCTCTCCCCGGGACTCACCCCTCTTC; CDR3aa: CASSSPRDSPLF
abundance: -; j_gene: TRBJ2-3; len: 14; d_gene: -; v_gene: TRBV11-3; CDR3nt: TGTGCCAGCAGCCCCGAAGCTAGCACAGATACGCAGTATTTT; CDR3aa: CASSPEASTDTQYF
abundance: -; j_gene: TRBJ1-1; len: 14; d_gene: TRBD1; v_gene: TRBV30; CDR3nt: TGTGCCTGGTCCAGGGGACAGGAGGTTTCTGAAGCTTTCTTT; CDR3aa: CAWSRGQEVSEAFF
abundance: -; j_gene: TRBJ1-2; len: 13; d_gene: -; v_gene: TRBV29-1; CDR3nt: TGCAGCGTTGACACCGACAGTTCCTATGGCTACACCTTC; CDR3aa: CSVDTDSSYGYTF
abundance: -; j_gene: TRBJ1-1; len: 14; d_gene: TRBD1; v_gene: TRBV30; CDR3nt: TGTGCCTATCAATCCGGGACAGGAGGGACTGAAGCTTTCTTT; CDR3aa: CAYQSGTGGTEAFF
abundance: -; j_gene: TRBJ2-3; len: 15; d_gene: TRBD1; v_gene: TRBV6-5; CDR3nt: TGTGCCAGCAGTTACGGGACAGTTAGCACAGATACGCAGTATTTT; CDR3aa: CASSYGTVSTDTQYF
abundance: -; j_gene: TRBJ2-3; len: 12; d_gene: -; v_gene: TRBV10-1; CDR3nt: TGCGCCAGCAGCGGACTATTAGATACGCAGTATTTT; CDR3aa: CASSGLLDTQYF
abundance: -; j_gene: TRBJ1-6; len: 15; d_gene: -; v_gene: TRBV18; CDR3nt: TGTGCCAGCTCACCGGGGGCCCCCGAGTATTCACCCCTCCACTTT; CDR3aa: CASSPGAPEYSPLHF
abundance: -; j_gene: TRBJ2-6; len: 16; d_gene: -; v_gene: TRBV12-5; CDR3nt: TGTGCTAGTGCTATGGACACCCGACCTGGGGCCAACGTCCTGACTTTC; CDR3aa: CASAMDTRPGANVLTF
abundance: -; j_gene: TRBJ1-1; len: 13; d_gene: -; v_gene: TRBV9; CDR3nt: TGTGCCAGCAGCGTACAGGGTAACACTGAAGCTTTCTTT; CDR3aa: CASSVQGNTEAFF
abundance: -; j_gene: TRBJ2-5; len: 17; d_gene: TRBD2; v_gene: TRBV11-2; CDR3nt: TGTGCCAGCAGCTTGGCGGGACTAGCGGGTCGTCAAGAGACCCAGTACTTC; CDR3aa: CASSLAGLAGRQETQYF
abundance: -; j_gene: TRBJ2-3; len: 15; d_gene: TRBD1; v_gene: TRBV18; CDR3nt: TGTGCCAGCTCATCCAGACAGGGGAGCACAGATACGCAGTATTTT; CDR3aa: CASSSRQGSTDTQYF
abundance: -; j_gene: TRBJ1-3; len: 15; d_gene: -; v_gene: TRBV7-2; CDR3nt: TGTGCCAGCAGCTCGTCAAAGAGCTCTGGAAACACCATATATTTT; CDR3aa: CASSSSKSSGNTIYF
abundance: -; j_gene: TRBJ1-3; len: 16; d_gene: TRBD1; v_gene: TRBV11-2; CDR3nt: TGTGCCAGCAGCTTAACTGGACAGGGCTCTGGAAACACCATATATTTT; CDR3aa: CASSLTGQGSGNTIYF
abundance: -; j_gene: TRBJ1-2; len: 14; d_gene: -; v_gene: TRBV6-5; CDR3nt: TGTGCCAGCAGTTTCGACAGGCGGAACTATGGCTACACCTTC; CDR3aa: CASSFDRRNYGYTF
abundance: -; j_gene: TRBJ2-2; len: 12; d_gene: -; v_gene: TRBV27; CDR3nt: TGTGCCAGCAGTATGAGCTCGGGGGAGCTGTTTTTT; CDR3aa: CASSMSSGELFF
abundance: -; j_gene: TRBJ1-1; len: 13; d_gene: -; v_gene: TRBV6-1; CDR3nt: TGTGCCAGCAGTGATACGGGGTCGGGGTCGGCAATCTTT; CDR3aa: CASSDTGSGSAIF
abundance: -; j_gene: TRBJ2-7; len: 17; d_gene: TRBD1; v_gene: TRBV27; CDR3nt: TGTGCCAGCCATAGCGGGACAGGGGGTCGAAGTGTAAACGAGCAGTACTTC; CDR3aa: CASHSGTGGRSVNEQYF
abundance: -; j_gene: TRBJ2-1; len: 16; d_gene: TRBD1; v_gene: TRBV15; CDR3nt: TGTGCCACCAGCAGACAGAAGGCAGGGGGTTGGAATGAGCAGTTCTTC; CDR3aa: CATSRQKAGGWNEQFF
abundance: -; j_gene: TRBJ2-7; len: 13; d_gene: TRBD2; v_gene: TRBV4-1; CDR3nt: TGCGCCAGCAGCCAAGGCCTGACTAGCGGGGAGTACTTC; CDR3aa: CASSQGLTSGEYF
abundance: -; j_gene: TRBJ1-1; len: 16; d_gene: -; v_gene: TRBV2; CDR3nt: TGTGCCAGCAGCGAGGCATCTGGGGGCGAGGGCACTGAAGCTTTCTTT; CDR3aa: CASSEASGGEGTEAFF
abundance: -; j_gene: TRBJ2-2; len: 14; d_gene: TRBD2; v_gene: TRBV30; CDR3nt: TGTGCCTGTGGCGCGGGGGTGAACACCGGGGAGCTGTTTTTT; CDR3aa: CACGAGVNTGELFF
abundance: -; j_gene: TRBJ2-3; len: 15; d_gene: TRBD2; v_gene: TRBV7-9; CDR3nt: TGTGCCAGCAGCCTCGGACTAGCGGGGATAGATACGCAGTATTTT; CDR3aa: CASSLGLAGIDTQYF
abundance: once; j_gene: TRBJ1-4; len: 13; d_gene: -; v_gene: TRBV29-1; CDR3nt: TGCAGCGTCCGGGGGCGGGGGAATGAAAAACTGTTTTTT; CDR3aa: CSVRGRGNEKLFF
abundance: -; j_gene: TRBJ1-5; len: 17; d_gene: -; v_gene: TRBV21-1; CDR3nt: TGTGCCAGCAGGGGGGGGCGATCCGTTTATAGCAATCAGCCCCAGCATTTT; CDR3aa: CASRGGRSVYSNQPQHF
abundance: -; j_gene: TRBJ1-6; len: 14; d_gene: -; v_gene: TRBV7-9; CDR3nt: TGTGCCAGCAGCGAGACAGTGGGTCATTCACCCCTCCACTTT; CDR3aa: CASSETVGHSPLHF
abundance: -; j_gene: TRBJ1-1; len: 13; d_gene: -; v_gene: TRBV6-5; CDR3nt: TGTGCCAGCAGATTACAGGGATGGACTGAAGCTTTCTTT; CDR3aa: CASRLQGWTEAFF
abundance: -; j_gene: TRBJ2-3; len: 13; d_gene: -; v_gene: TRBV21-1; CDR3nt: TGTGCCAGCGTGCCGGGAGGGAGAGATACGCAGTATTTT; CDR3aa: CASVPGGRDTQYF
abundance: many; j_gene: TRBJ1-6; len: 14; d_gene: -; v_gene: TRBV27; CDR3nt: TGTGCCAGCAGTTTTGCAGGGGACAATTCACCCCTCCACTTT; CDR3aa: CASSFAGDNSPLHF
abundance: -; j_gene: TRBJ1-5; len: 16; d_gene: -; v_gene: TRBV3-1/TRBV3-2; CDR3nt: TGTGCCAGCAGCCCCTCCACAGGGATATACAATCAGCCCCAGCATTTT; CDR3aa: CASSPSTGIYNQPQHF
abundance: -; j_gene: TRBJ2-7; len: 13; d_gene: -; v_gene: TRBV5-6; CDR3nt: TGTGCCAGCAGCGCCGGGACTCCCTACGAGCAGTACTTC; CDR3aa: CASSAGTPYEQYF